The sequence of this T cell receptor (beta chain) was determined in a study of T cell responses to AZD1222 COVID-19 vaccine (dated by TCRdb to 2020 to 2023). Looking at the study overall: TCR sequencing was performed for 230 to 250 trial participants, of whom 200 to 220 were given two doses of AZD1222 and around 25 were given two doses of MenACWY control vaccine. Trial participants were enrolled by age into 18-55, 56-69 and 70-plus year subgroups, with about 150, 28 and 57 TCR-sequenced participants respectively. Summary of the overall study and its limitations: The 56-69-year group was small, and its depth increase did not reach significance, likely because of low power. Nearly half of unique spike-specific TCRs reportedly recognized epitopes outside regions mutated in the B.1.351 and B.1.1.7 variants. Spike-specific TCR breadth and depth rose significantly after two AZD1222 doses compared with day 0 and with MenACWY recipients. Vaccine-associated CD4 TCRs spanned the whole spike protein, with dominant responses in regions 160-218 and 743-854. Participants were mostly white British and included more females than males, and it was suggested by the authors that clonal diversity may have been underestimated. Because no day 14 peak-response samples were available, repertoires were characterized only after the peak T cell response. Only six or seven AZD1222 recipients were SARS-CoV-2 seropositive at baseline, limiting conclusions about previously exposed vaccinees.

From the germline V gene (reference sequence), CDR1 is SEHNR and CDR2 is FQNEAQ. The V and J ends are trimmed by 4 bases and 6 bases, leaving 8 bases between them. The CDR3 spans 12 residues, from the cysteine through the phenylalanine. This entry keeps only the CDR3 DNA: 36 bases, framed from base 1. A note on this clone: The antigen it recognizes is unknown. No much larger clone exists at a distance of one base, and base qualities are not known.

The sample's time point, from its label and the paper: about 28 days (+/-7) after the second vaccine dose. AZD1222 recipients given second doses at about 4 weeks or at about 12 weeks were pooled, since spike-specific TCR depth and breadth were not found to differ between the two schedules. Vaccinee samples came from UK trials COV001 and COV002, including a single-blind randomized controlled phase 2/3 trial of AZD1222 (ChAdOx1 nCoV-19) in healthy adults. For TCRbeta chain sequencing, PBMC samples from trial participants were taken at day 0 and at day 28 after the second dose. The CDR3 regions of human TCRbeta chains were analyzed by immunosequencing. As for the authors' bioinformatics: TCRs in the repertoires were compared against a reference library of SARS-CoV-2-specific TCRs that had been generated with the MIRA antigen-specificity platform. Breadth meant the fraction of unique TCRs that were SARS-CoV-2-associated, whereas depth meant the fraction of total T cells that were SARS-CoV-2-associated. Using the MIRA data, each spike-specific TCR was mapped to the spike region that the TCR reacts to and placed in a CD4 or CD8 class. Log10-transformed breadth and depth values were compared by one-way ANOVA with Sidak's multiple comparisons tests. Sourced from immuneACCESS, this table was stored by TCRdb with only in-frame sequences that have V and J called. A share of the clones is absent; for the studies checked, an unresolved V gene accounts for under half, and the remainder has no known explanation. That table is the source of V, J and clone size, and D and trimming were worked out from the DNA. In this sample the table shows 110,000 or so clones, just over 85% of which occur a single time. 17% of the sample is held by the ten biggest clonotypes.

The sequencing used peripheral blood, collected 28 days after the second AZD1222 dose. The sequence is built from TRBV7-9 and TRBJ2-3; there is no confident call for the D gene. The TCR comes from an adult who received the AZD1222 COVID-19 vaccine. Read as DNA, the sequence is TGTGCCAGCAGCTCGACTGCTGATACGCAGTATTTT. It translates to CASSSTADTQYF.